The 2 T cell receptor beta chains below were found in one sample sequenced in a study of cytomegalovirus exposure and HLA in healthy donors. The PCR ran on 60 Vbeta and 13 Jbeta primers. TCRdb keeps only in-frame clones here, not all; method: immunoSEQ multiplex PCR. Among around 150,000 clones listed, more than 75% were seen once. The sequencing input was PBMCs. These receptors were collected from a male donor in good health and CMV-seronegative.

The CDR3 loop reads CASSIYRSSNQPQHF. CDR3 nucleotide sequence: TGTGCCAGTAGTATATACAGGTCGAGCAATCAGCCCCAGCATTTT. The gene calls are TRBV19 and TRBJ1-5; D may be TRBD1 (5 bases). This CDR3 contains 15 residues. Deletions cut 2 bases from V and 1 base from J, with 9 bases between. Germline V gives CDR1 LNHDA, CDR2 SQIVND (reference sequence).

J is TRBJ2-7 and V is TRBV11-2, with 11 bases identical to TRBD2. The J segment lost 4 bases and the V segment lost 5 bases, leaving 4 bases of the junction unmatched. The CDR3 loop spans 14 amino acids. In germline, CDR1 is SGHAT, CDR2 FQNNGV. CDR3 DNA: TGTGCCAGCAGCGGGGGGACTAGCGGATACGAGCAGTACTTC. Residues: CASSGGTSGYEQYF.